A selection of T cell receptor beta chains follows, all from one sample in a study of blood T cells in healthy people across ages. TCRdb independently ran MiXCR on the 5' RACE reads; one entry per CDR3 protein. In the table there are about 1.5 million distinct CDR3 sequences, about 42% of which are singletons. Input material: blood. These receptors were taken from a woman between 18 and 29 years old in good health. CDR3s include the opening cysteine and the closing phenylalanine or tryptophan. A D gene is named only where the DNA matches it firmly. Expanded clones are given a class, and other clones once, few, many or no size at all.

v_gene: TRBV20-1; abundance: NA; d_gene: NA; len: 12; j_gene: TRBJ2-7; CDR3aa: CSASQRPYEQYF; CDR3nt: TGCAGTGCTTCCCAAAGGCCCTACGAGCAGTACTTC
v_gene: TRBV28; abundance: once; d_gene: NA; len: 11; j_gene: TRBJ2-1; CDR3aa: CATTQGREQFF; CDR3nt: TGTGCCACCACCCAAGGTCGAGAGCAGTTCTTC
v_gene: TRBV6-2/TRBV6-3; abundance: many; d_gene: NA; len: 12; j_gene: TRBJ2-5; CDR3aa: CASSYSTETQYF; CDR3nt: TGTGCCAGCAGTTACTCGACTGAGACCCAGTACTTC
v_gene: TRBV7-9; abundance: NA; d_gene: TRBD1; len: 14; j_gene: TRBJ2-2; CDR3aa: CASSFTGDTGELFF; CDR3nt: TGTGCCAGCAGCTTCACAGGGGACACCGGGGAGCTGTTTTTT
v_gene: TRBV4-3; abundance: NA; d_gene: TRBD1; len: 16; j_gene: TRBJ2-7; CDR3aa: CASSPTTGENSYEQYF; CDR3nt: TGCGCCAGCAGCCCAACGACAGGGGAAAATAGCTACGAGCAGTACTTC
v_gene: TRBV29-1; abundance: few; d_gene: TRBD1; len: 13; j_gene: TRBJ1-5; CDR3aa: CGVGTGLDQPQHF; CDR3nt: TGCGGCGTTGGGACAGGGCTGGATCAGCCCCAGCATTTT
v_gene: TRBV12-3/TRBV12-4; abundance: NA; d_gene: NA; len: 14; j_gene: TRBJ1-5; CDR3aa: CASSFSGIHQPQHF; CDR3nt: TGTGCTAGCAGTTTTTCAGGGATCCATCAGCCCCAGCATTTT
v_gene: TRBV12-3/TRBV12-4; abundance: NA; d_gene: NA; len: 14; j_gene: TRBJ2-3; CDR3aa: CASTPRLSTDTQYF; CDR3nt: TGTGCCAGCACACCCAGGCTCAGCACAGATACGCAGTATTTT
v_gene: TRBV24-1; abundance: NA; d_gene: NA; len: 14; j_gene: TRBJ2-5; CDR3aa: CATSDNYPEETQYF; CDR3nt: TGTGCCACCAGTGATAACTATCCGGAAGAGACCCAGTACTTC
v_gene: TRBV20-1; abundance: NA; d_gene: NA; len: 13; j_gene: TRBJ1-4; CDR3aa: CSAEGSPTEKLFF; CDR3nt: TGCAGTGCTGAGGGAAGCCCTACGGAAAAACTGTTTTTT
v_gene: TRBV5-5; abundance: NA; d_gene: TRBD1; len: 17; j_gene: TRBJ2-7; CDR3aa: CASSLGRGDSSSYEQYF; CDR3nt: TGTGCCAGCAGCTTGGGACGAGGGGACAGTAGCTCCTACGAGCAGTACTTC
v_gene: TRBV29-1; abundance: NA; d_gene: NA; len: 12; j_gene: TRBJ2-1; CDR3aa: CSVGFPYNEQFF; CDR3nt: TGCAGCGTAGGGTTCCCTTACAATGAGCAGTTCTTC
v_gene: TRBV4-1; abundance: few; d_gene: TRBD1; len: 16; j_gene: TRBJ2-1; CDR3aa: CASSQRTGPLYNEQFF; CDR3nt: TGCGCCAGCAGCCAAAGGACAGGGCCATTGTACAATGAGCAGTTCTTC
v_gene: TRBV18; abundance: once; d_gene: TRBD2; len: 16; j_gene: TRBJ2-6; CDR3aa: CASSQRGTSGANVLTF; CDR3nt: TGTGCCAGCTCACAGCGGGGTACCTCTGGGGCCAACGTCCTGACTTTC
v_gene: TRBV6-2/TRBV6-3; abundance: NA; d_gene: TRBD1; len: 16; j_gene: TRBJ2-7; CDR3aa: CASSPWGQGINYEQYF; CDR3nt: TGTGCCAGCAGTCCCTGGGGACAGGGGATAAACTACGAGCAGTACTTC
v_gene: TRBV5-1; abundance: few; d_gene: NA; len: 11; j_gene: TRBJ1-1; CDR3aa: CASSLLRDAFF; CDR3nt: TGCGCCAGCAGCTTGCTCAGGGACGCTTTCTTT
v_gene: TRBV4-2; abundance: NA; d_gene: TRBD2; len: 15; j_gene: TRBJ2-3; CDR3aa: CASSQVGRASDTQYF; CDR3nt: TGTGCCAGCAGCCAAGTCGGGAGGGCCTCAGATACGCAGTATTTT
v_gene: TRBV12-3/TRBV12-4; abundance: NA; d_gene: TRBD2; len: 15; j_gene: TRBJ2-7; CDR3aa: CASRLAGGPTYEQYF; CDR3nt: TGTGCCAGCAGGCTAGCGGGAGGGCCCACCTACGAGCAGTACTTC
v_gene: TRBV29-1; abundance: NA; d_gene: NA; len: 15; j_gene: TRBJ1-5; CDR3aa: CSVEVSGGSNQPQHF; CDR3nt: TGCAGCGTTGAAGTCTCTGGGGGAAGCAATCAGCCCCAGCATTTT
v_gene: TRBV12-3/TRBV12-4; abundance: NA; d_gene: TRBD1; len: 16; j_gene: TRBJ2-5; CDR3aa: CASSLALTGARETQYF; CDR3nt: TGTGCCAGCAGTTTAGCCCTCACAGGGGCCAGGGAGACCCAGTACTTC
v_gene: TRBV24-1; abundance: NA; d_gene: TRBD2; len: 15; j_gene: TRBJ2-1; CDR3aa: CATSDAGLGDNEQFF; CDR3nt: TGTGCCACCAGTGATGCGGGACTAGGAGACAATGAGCAGTTCTTC
v_gene: TRBV7-9; abundance: few; d_gene: TRBD2; len: 14; j_gene: TRBJ2-5; CDR3aa: CASKLAGTLETQYF; CDR3nt: TGTGCCAGCAAGCTAGCGGGAACTCTGGAGACCCAGTACTTC
v_gene: TRBV30; abundance: few; d_gene: NA; len: 14; j_gene: TRBJ2-7; CDR3aa: CAWSWTEASYEQYF; CDR3nt: TGTGCCTGGAGTTGGACGGAAGCCTCCTACGAGCAGTACTTC
v_gene: TRBV11-2; abundance: few; d_gene: NA; len: 16; j_gene: TRBJ1-2; CDR3aa: CASSAFRDPTLYGYTF; CDR3nt: TGTGCCAGCAGCGCGTTCCGGGACCCAACCCTGTATGGCTACACCTTC
v_gene: TRBV3-1; abundance: once; d_gene: NA; len: 15; j_gene: TRBJ2-7; CDR3aa: CASSQDQRGWKAQYF; CDR3nt: TGTGCCAGCAGCCAAGATCAGAGGGGCTGGAAGGCCCAGTACTTC
v_gene: TRBV7-2; abundance: NA; d_gene: NA; len: 16; j_gene: TRBJ2-1; CDR3aa: CASSFPSRGHRTEQFF; CDR3nt: TGTGCCAGCAGCTTCCCCTCCCGGGGACACAGGACTGAGCAGTTCTTC
v_gene: TRBV29-1; abundance: few; d_gene: NA; len: 15; j_gene: TRBJ2-7; CDR3aa: CSVSGLLSSSYEQYF; CDR3nt: TGCAGCGTATCAGGGCTGCTTTCAAGCTCCTACGAGCAGTACTTC
v_gene: TRBV2; abundance: NA; d_gene: NA; len: 14; j_gene: TRBJ2-3; CDR3aa: CASKVKLGTDTQYF; CDR3nt: TGTGCCAGCAAGGTAAAGCTCGGCACAGATACGCAGTATTTT
v_gene: TRBV20-1; abundance: NA; d_gene: TRBD1; len: 14; j_gene: TRBJ2-7; CDR3aa: CSARLGDRDHEQYF; CDR3nt: TGCAGTGCTAGACTGGGGGACAGGGACCACGAGCAGTACTTC
v_gene: TRBV11-2; abundance: NA; d_gene: TRBD2; len: 14; j_gene: TRBJ2-1; CDR3aa: CASNGDYSYNEQFF; CDR3nt: TGTGCCAGCAACGGGGACTACTCCTACAATGAGCAGTTCTTC
v_gene: TRBV28; abundance: once; d_gene: NA; len: 15; j_gene: TRBJ2-5; CDR3aa: CASEFTGGPRETQYF; CDR3nt: TGTGCCAGCGAGTTTACCGGAGGGCCCCGGGAGACCCAGTACTTC